Here is one TCR beta chain with its context. This record belongs to a study of blood T cell repertoires in COVID-19. The table came from immunoSEQ multiplex PCR; TCRdb's copy has only in-frame clones and leaves some out. The repertoire holds about 100,000 clones, 85% to 90% seen once, with about 30% in the top ten. Trimming pared 6 bases from V and 8 bases from J, leaving 16 bases between. This CDR3 spans 13 amino acids. Germline V gene lookup returns CDR1 SQVTM and CDR2 ANQGSEA. The chain uses TRBV29-1 and TRBJ1-4; possibly TRBD1 for D (5 bases). The clonotype comes from a woman older than 75 with acute or convalescent COVID-19. The specimen was peripheral blood. The DNA for the CDR3 is TGCAGCGTGAGAATCAGGGCAGGCGAAAAACTGTTTTTT. Protein sequence: CSVRIRAGEKLFF.